The clone carrying this T cell receptor (beta chain) has ten or more counts. MiXCR, applied by TCRdb to the RT-PCR reads, yields one record per CDR3 protein. The sample includes 650,000 to 800,000 distinct CDR3 sequences, more than 13% of them seen just once. The CDR3 extends over 14 amino acids. The J segment lost 7 bases and the V segment lost 7 bases, leaving 11 bases of the junction unmatched. The germline CDR1 and CDR2 sequences are SQVTM and ANQGSEA. The clonotype originates from a female donor in good health, serving as a healthy control. This chain joins TRBV29-1 and TRBJ1-5, with 9 bases fitting TRBD1. Sequenced sample: memory CD4+ T cells from blood. The CDR3 DNA follows: TGCAGCGCCATTACAGGGGGCTATTGGCAGCCCCAGCATTTT. Amino acid sequence: CSAITGGYWQPQHF.